The 6 T cell receptor beta chains presented below share a single source sample, sequenced in a study of T cell changes during pregnancy in multiple sclerosis. The data were produced by immunoSEQ multiplex PCR, yet TCRdb's version contains in-frame clones alone and is incomplete. Here the sample spans over 35,000 clones, about 93% being singletons. The sample in question was CD4+ T cells from peripheral blood mononuclear cells, obtained in the third trimester of pregnancy. Receptors originate from a female donor with multiple sclerosis, enrolled in a pregnancy study.

This chain uses TRBV4-3 with TRBJ1-1; TRBD1 is a possible D gene (6 bases). The CDR3 spans 22 residues. Per germline, CDR1 LGHNA and CDR2 YSLEER. With 0 bases removed from V and 1 base from J, the gap between germline ends came to 30 bases. The CDR3 here is CASSQERRGGRRIEKKNTEAFF. The CDR3 nucleotides are TGCGCCAGCAGCCAAGAAAGAAGAGGGGGACGGCGTATCGAGAAAAAGAACACTGAAGCTTTCTTT.

The V gene is TRBV11-3, the J gene TRBJ2-2, with a possible D match to TRBD1 (6 bases). Trimming stripped 6 bases from V and 2 bases from J, with 13 bases between. CDR3 length equals 15 residues. The V gene's germline CDR1 is SGHNT and CDR2 YENEEA. CDR3 amino acids: CASSPARGNTGELFF. The CDR3 DNA sequence: TGTGCCAGCAGTCCGGCCAGGGGAAACACCGGGGAGCTGTTTTTT.

The chain uses TRBV29-1 and TRBJ2-2; D may be TRBD1 (6 bases). CDR3 length equals 15 residues. V lost 2 bases, J lost 6 bases, and 16 bases lay in between. CDR1 is SQVTM and CDR2 is ANQGSEA in the germline V gene. The CDR3 nucleotides read TGCAGCGTTGAAAGCAGGGGCCGGGAATCCGGGGAGCTGTTTTTT. Protein sequence: CSVESRGRESGELFF.

The V and J genes are TRBV4-1 and TRBJ1-1; a possible D gene is TRBD1 (5 bases). There are 15 residues in the CDR3. V was trimmed by 0 bases and J by 0 bases, leaving 8 bases between them. Germline V gene sequence: CDR1 MGHRA, CDR2 YSYEKL. The CDR3: CASSQDTGVNTEAFF. The CDR3 coding sequence is TGCGCCAGCAGCCAAGATACAGGAGTGAACACTGAAGCTTTCTTT.

The chain uses TRBV21-1 and TRBJ2-1; the D call in the table, TRBD2, was not verified against the DNA. TRBV21-1 is termed a pseudogene. The CDR3 consists of 16 residues. The CDR3 region has the DNA TGTGCCAGCAGCCTTCGGACTAGCCGTGTTTACAATGAGCAGTTCTTC. This translates into CASSLRTSRVYNEQFF.

This chain links TRBV19 with TRBJ1-1, with D possibly matching TRBD1 (5 bases). V was clipped by 6 bases and J by 1 base, with 9 bases between them. The CDR3 extends over 13 amino acids. Germline-derived CDR1 and CDR2 are LNHDA and SQIVND (reference sequence). CDR3 in DNA: TGTGCCAGTAGAGGACACAAGAACACTGAAGCTTTCTTT. Its translation is CASRGHKNTEAFF.